Presented here are 18 T cell receptor beta chains from one specimen sequenced in a study of shared clonotypes between healthy human individuals. Libraries were prepared by immunoSEQ multiplex PCR; TCRdb keeps only in-frame clonotypes and omits some of them. The sample lists under 2,500,000 clones; approximately 96% were seen once. Sequencing was done on a sample of naive CD4+ T cells sorted from blood. Subset meaning: CD45RA+ positively selected. The source of these receptors is a man aged 18 to 29 in good health.

V usage is TRBV10-2 and J usage is TRBJ2-7; 9 nucleotides match TRBD1. J lost 6 bases, V lost 2 bases, and 2 bases had no gene match. The germline V gene has CDR1 WSHSY and CDR2 SAAADI. The CDR3 is made up of 13 amino acids. The CDR3 region is CASSETGGTEQYF. CDR3 DNA sequence: TGCGCCAGCAGTGAGACAGGGGGCACCGAGCAGTACTTC.

This chain joins TRBV30 and TRBJ1-2; D gene unclear. The V gene's germline CDR1 is GTSNPN and CDR2 SVGIG (reference sequence). The CDR3 covers 15 residues. V dropped 2 bases and J dropped 4 bases, with 17 bases sitting between them. CDR3: CAWSSYPAVGYGYTF. The CDR3 coding sequence is TGTGCCTGGAGTTCCTATCCCGCGGTGGGCTATGGCTACACCTTC.

This chain connects TRBV7-9 to TRBJ2-1, with a possible D match to TRBD1 (5 bases). The V and J ends lost 2 bases and 9 bases respectively, with 11 bases between them. CDR1 SEHNR and CDR2 FQNEAQ come from the germline V gene (reference sequence). This CDR3 contains 13 residues. CDR3 nucleotides: TGTGCCAGCAGCTTACAGGGAAAGGTTGAGCAGTTCTTC. Translation: CASSLQGKVEQFF.

About this clone itself: The sample contains more than one DNA sequence encoding this CDR3. The V and J genes are TRBV7-2 and TRBJ1-2, with 7 nucleotides matching TRBD1. CDR3 length: 14 residues. Germline values: CDR1 SGHTA, CDR2 FQGNSA. V lost 1 base and J lost 4; bases outside the gene matches: 3. The CDR3 DNA sequence: TGTGCCAGCAGCTTAGGGACAGGTGGCTATGGCTACACCTTC. Translation gives CASSLGTGGYGYTF.

The chain combines TRBV4-1 with TRBJ2-3; no clear D gene. Trimming pared 0 bases from V and 2 bases from J, leaving 6 bases between. This CDR3 spans 14 amino acids. Germline V CDR1 and CDR2: MGHRA, YSYEKL. The CDR3 loop is CASSQDPLTDTQYF. The CDR3, as DNA: TGCGCCAGCAGCCAAGATCCCCTCACAGATACGCAGTATTTT.

The rearrangement joins TRBV2 to TRBJ2-7; a possible D gene is TRBD2 (6 bases). V gave up 6 bases and J gave up 6 bases, with 18 bases separating them. This CDR3 is built from 14 residues. Germline values: CDR1 SNHLY, CDR2 FYNNEI. The CDR3 here is CASRGTTLGGEQYF. CDR3 coding DNA: TGTGCCAGCAGGGGTACTACCTTGGGGGGCGAGCAGTACTTC.

A remark on this clone: This specimen includes other DNA sequences encoding the same CDR3. The rearrangement uses TRBV7-2 and TRBJ1-5; D gene uncertain. Deletions cut 0 bases from V and 4 bases from J, with 7 bases between. The CDR3 extends over 14 amino acids. Germline V gene sequence: CDR1 SGHTA, CDR2 FQGNSA. For the CDR3, the DNA is TGTGCCAGCAGCTTAGCCGCCGGTAATCAGCCCCAGCATTTT. Translated, it gives CASSLAAGNQPQHF.

The chain employs TRBV5-1 and TRBJ1-5; 9 bases are a match to TRBD1. CDR3 size: 18 residues. Losses at the gene ends were 6 bases for V and 0 bases for J; bases not matched to a gene: 13. CDR1 and CDR2 from the germline V gene are SGHRS and YFSETQ. CDR3 nucleotide sequence: TGCGCCAGCAACAACCCCGATGGGACAGGGTATAGCAATCAGCCCCAGCATTTT. It yields the protein CASNNPDGTGYSNQPQHF. The whole variable domain, filled in from reference TRBV5-1 and TRBJ1-5, reads KAGVTQTPRYLIKTRGQQVTLSCSPISGHRSVSWYQQTPGQGLQFLFEYFSETQRNKGNFPGRFSGRQFSNSRSEMNVSTLELGDSALYLCASNNPDGTGYSNQPQHFGDGTRLSIL.

About this clone itself: This sample includes further DNA sequences coding for the same CDR3. This chain connects TRBV4-3 to TRBJ2-7; 8 nucleotides align to TRBD2. After removal of 0 bases from V and 2 bases from J, the junction contained 6 bases not matched to a gene. Germline V gene lookup returns CDR1 LGHNA and CDR2 YSLEER. The CDR3 is made up of 16 amino acids. CDR3 protein: CASSQDLGSGTYEQYF. Here the CDR3 DNA reads TGCGCCAGCAGCCAAGATCTCGGTAGCGGGACCTACGAGCAGTACTTC.

The chain couples TRBV30 to TRBJ2-3, with 10 bases that match TRBD2. Germline values: CDR1 GTSNPN, CDR2 SVGIG (reference sequence). V dropped 0 bases and J dropped 8; count of bases not matched to a gene: 23. This CDR3 is built from 20 residues. In nucleotides, the CDR3 is TGTGCCTGGAGTGTTCCGGGAGGAACTAGCGGGGTTAGGGGCAGGGGTACGCAGTATTTT. This codes for CAWSVPGGTSGVRGRGTQYF.

The V gene is TRBV5-4, the J gene TRBJ2-3; D remains ambiguous. The CDR3 length is 16 residues. Trimming stripped 4 bases from V and 0 bases from J, with 15 bases between. Germline CDR1 and CDR2: SGHNT and YYREEE (reference sequence). CDR3 region: CASSVRSAISTDTQYF. CDR3 in DNA: TGTGCCAGCAGCGTCCGGTCGGCAATTAGCACAGATACGCAGTATTTT.

The chain uses TRBV28 and TRBJ1-6; 7 nucleotides align to TRBD1. The ends lost 3 bases at V and 7 bases at J; junction bases unmatched: 9. CDR3 length: 16 residues. Germline values: CDR1 MDHEN, CDR2 SYDVKM. The CDR3 DNA sequence: TGTGCCAGCAGTTTCAGGGGGGGTCGGAAGAATTCACCCCTCCACTTT. It yields the protein CASSFRGGRKNSPLHF.

Notes on this clone: Other DNA sequences within the sample encode an identical CDR3. This chain uses TRBV6-5 with TRBJ2-7; a weak D match, TRBD1 (5 bases). V was pared by 0 bases and J by 2 bases, with 11 bases between. Germline V gene data show CDR1 as MNHEY and CDR2 as SVGAGI. This CDR3 has 15 amino acids. This CDR3 is CASSYSSGSTYEQYF. CDR3 nucleotides: TGTGCCAGCAGTTACTCGTCAGGGTCCACCTACGAGCAGTACTTC.

The genes are TRBV18 and TRBJ2-1, with a weak D call TRBD2 (5 bases). V shed 2 bases and J shed 2 bases, with 10 bases lying between them. Looked up from germline, CDR1 is KGHSH and CDR2 is LQKENI. This CDR3 comprises 15 residues. For the CDR3, the DNA is TGTGCCAGCTCACCAATCATCGGGGCCTACAATGAGCAGTTCTTC. Amino acids: CASSPIIGAYNEQFF.

This clone was seen just once. V and J are TRBV9 and TRBJ2-3, with 11 bases lining up with TRBD2. This CDR3 comprises 15 residues. J lost 6 bases, V lost 3 bases, and 6 bases had no gene match. From germline, CDR1 is SGDLS and CDR2 YYNGEE. The CDR3 protein is CASSELAGDLDTQYF. In DNA form, the CDR3 reads TGTGCCAGCAGCGAACTAGCGGGAGATTTGGATACGCAGTATTTT.

The CDR3 spells CASSYHSFYEQYF. Here the CDR3 DNA reads TGTGCCAGCAGCTACCACTCTTTCTACGAGCAGTACTTC. This chain uses TRBV7-2 with TRBJ2-7, with D unclear. The V and J ends lost 4 bases and 3 bases respectively, with 10 bases between them. The CDR3 consists of 13 residues. Germline CDR1 reads SGHTA; CDR2 reads FQGNSA.

This rearrangement joins TRBV30 to TRBJ1-2, with TRBD1 matching 10 bases. Losses at the gene ends were 2 bases for V and 8 bases for J; bases not matched to a gene: 8. CDR3 length: 14 residues. Per germline, CDR1 GTSNPN and CDR2 SVGIG (reference sequence). The DNA for the CDR3 is TGTGCCTGGAGTTTCCTCGGACAGGGGGGCGGCTACACCTTC. It translates to CAWSFLGQGGGYTF.

The chain joins TRBV9 to TRBJ2-5; 8 nucleotides line up with TRBD2. The CDR3 covers 16 residues. Germline CDR1 reads SGDLS; CDR2 reads YYNGEE. The V gene end was trimmed by 4 bases and the J gene end by 5 bases; junction bases not matched to a gene: 13. The CDR3 reads CASSSSSGRGVETQYF. The DNA of the CDR3 is TGTGCCAGCAGCTCATCCAGCGGGAGAGGGGTGGAGACCCAGTACTTC.